This T cell receptor (beta chain) comes out of a study of blood T cell repertoires in COVID-19. J gave up 3 bases and V 2 bases, and 7 bases lay outside the gene matches. There are 16 residues in the CDR3. CDR1 is MNHNS, CDR2 SASEGT, per germline. Only in-frame clones appear in the TCRdb table, and some are missing; sequencing was by immunoSEQ multiplex PCR. The sample has 200,000 or so clones, around 84% seen once. The sample consisted of peripheral blood. The chain links TRBV6-1 to TRBJ1-3; 7 bases are a match to TRBD1. The sequence was obtained from a man of 80 years or more with acute or convalescent COVID-19. CDR3 coding DNA: TGTGCCAGCAGTGAACTACAGGGGAGGTATGGAAACACCATATATTTT. It specifies CASSELQGRYGNTIYF.